Listed below are T cell receptor beta chains from one sample, sequenced in a study of Ad26.COV2.S vaccination and SARS-CoV-2 variants. Measured with immunoSEQ multiplex PCR; TCRdb has only the in-frame clones, and not every one. This sample has about 250,000 clones; roughly 89% occur once, and the top ten carry under 3%. Material: peripheral blood, obtained in a trial of Ad26.COV2.S vaccine versus placebo. These receptors all stem from a person aged 18 to 59 who received the Ad26.COV2.S COVID-19 vaccine or a placebo. The CDR3 runs from the conserved cysteine through the conserved F or W. A D gene is named only where the DNA matches it firmly. Rows may omit the clone size; those that give it use once, few, many or a size class.

d_gene: -
j_gene: TRBJ1-5
abundance: -
v_gene: TRBV5-6
CDR3aa: CASSLYSGKQPQHF
CDR3nt: TGTGCCAGCAGCTTGTATTCAGGGAAACAGCCCCAGCATTTT

d_gene: -
j_gene: TRBJ2-2
abundance: -
v_gene: TRBV9
CDR3aa: CASSVEQEAGELFF
CDR3nt: TGTGCCAGCAGCGTAGAACAGGAAGCCGGGGAGCTGTTTTTT

d_gene: -
j_gene: TRBJ1-1
abundance: -
v_gene: TRBV5-4
CDR3aa: CASSSGLLRGSTEAFF
CDR3nt: TGTGCCAGCAGCTCAGGACTTTTACGCGGGTCCACTGAAGCTTTCTTT

d_gene: -
j_gene: TRBJ1-4
abundance: -
v_gene: TRBV4-1
CDR3aa: CASSQGTAGAGEKLFF
CDR3nt: TGCGCCAGCAGCCAAGGGACAGCGGGGGCCGGAGAAAAACTGTTTTTT

d_gene: -
j_gene: TRBJ2-6
abundance: once
v_gene: TRBV30
CDR3aa: CAWSTGSSGANVLTF
CDR3nt: TGTGCCTGGAGTACGGGGAGCTCTGGGGCCAACGTCCTGACTTTC

d_gene: -
j_gene: TRBJ2-1
abundance: -
v_gene: TRBV6-1
CDR3aa: CASSEGGLRLPEQFF
CDR3nt: TGTGCCAGCAGTGAAGGGGGATTGAGGCTTCCTGAGCAGTTCTTC

d_gene: -
j_gene: TRBJ1-2
abundance: once
v_gene: TRBV28
CDR3aa: CASSLSGRGGYTF
CDR3nt: TGTGCCAGCAGTTTATCGGGGAGAGGCGGCTACACCTTC

d_gene: TRBD2
j_gene: TRBJ2-3
abundance: -
v_gene: TRBV15
CDR3aa: CATSRGLAGGADTQYF
CDR3nt: TGTGCCACCAGCAGGGGACTAGCGGGGGGGGCTGATACGCAGTATTTT

d_gene: -
j_gene: TRBJ1-6
abundance: few
v_gene: TRBV7-9
CDR3aa: CASSPRTRHYNSPLHF
CDR3nt: TGTGCCAGCAGCCCACGGACAAGACATTATAATTCACCCCTCCACTTT

d_gene: -
j_gene: TRBJ2-1
abundance: once
v_gene: TRBV7-2
CDR3aa: CASSLVSPVNEQFF
CDR3nt: TGTGCCAGCAGCTTAGTAAGTCCAGTTAATGAGCAGTTCTTC

d_gene: TRBD1
j_gene: TRBJ1-2
abundance: -
v_gene: TRBV5-6
CDR3aa: CASSRDSFYGYTF
CDR3nt: TGTGCCAGCAGTCGGGACAGCTTCTATGGCTACACCTTC

d_gene: TRBD1
j_gene: TRBJ1-6
abundance: -
v_gene: TRBV19
CDR3aa: CASGQGSSYNSPLHF
CDR3nt: TGTGCCAGTGGACAGGGAAGCTCCTATAATTCACCCCTCCACTTT

d_gene: -
j_gene: TRBJ2-2
abundance: -
v_gene: TRBV5-1
CDR3aa: CASSFGNTGELFF
CDR3nt: TGCGCCAGCAGCTTTGGAAACACCGGGGAGCTGTTTTTT

d_gene: TRBD1
j_gene: TRBJ1-6
abundance: -
v_gene: TRBV7-2
CDR3aa: CASSVAGTGGFYNSPLHF
CDR3nt: TGTGCCAGCAGCGTAGCCGGGACAGGGGGCTTCTATAATTCACCCCTCCACTTT

d_gene: TRBD2
j_gene: TRBJ2-3
abundance: -
v_gene: TRBV5-1
CDR3aa: CASSTGGTSGGADTQYF
CDR3nt: TGCGCCAGCAGCACAGGTGGGACTAGCGGGGGGGCGGATACGCAGTATTTT

d_gene: TRBD2
j_gene: TRBJ2-1
abundance: -
v_gene: TRBV7-2
CDR3aa: CASSLGPGREYNEQFF
CDR3nt: TGTGCCAGCAGCTTAGGTCCCGGGAGGGAGTACAATGAGCAGTTCTTC

d_gene: -
j_gene: TRBJ1-2
abundance: -
v_gene: TRBV2
CDR3aa: CAIYRVTYGYTF
CDR3nt: TGTGCTATCTACAGGGTCACCTATGGCTACACCTTC

d_gene: -
j_gene: TRBJ1-2
abundance: -
v_gene: TRBV29-1
CDR3aa: CSAAWQGHGYTF
CDR3nt: TGCAGCGCCGCCTGGCAGGGCCATGGCTACACCTTC

d_gene: TRBD1
j_gene: TRBJ1-6
abundance: -
v_gene: TRBV2
CDR3aa: CASGTGANSPLHF
CDR3nt: TGTGCCAGTGGGACAGGGGCTAATTCACCCCTCCACTTT

d_gene: -
j_gene: TRBJ1-3
abundance: -
v_gene: TRBV12-3/TRBV12-4
CDR3aa: CASSFSGNTIYF
CDR3nt: TGTGCCAGCAGTTTCTCTGGAAACACCATATATTTT

d_gene: TRBD2
j_gene: TRBJ2-1
abundance: -
v_gene: TRBV10-2
CDR3aa: CASTIAGGSYNEQFF
CDR3nt: TGCGCCAGCACAATAGCGGGAGGGTCTTACAATGAGCAGTTCTTC

d_gene: TRBD1
j_gene: TRBJ2-7
abundance: few
v_gene: TRBV24-1
CDR3aa: CATSDLGQGYEQYF
CDR3nt: TGTGCCACCAGTGATTTGGGACAGGGCTACGAGCAGTACTTC

d_gene: -
j_gene: TRBJ2-2
abundance: -
v_gene: TRBV3-1/TRBV3-2
CDR3aa: CASSRGTGELFF
CDR3nt: TGTGCCAGCAGTCGTGGGACCGGGGAGCTGTTTTTT

d_gene: -
j_gene: TRBJ1-2
abundance: -
v_gene: TRBV7-9
CDR3aa: CASSLEGSNYGYTF
CDR3nt: TGTGCCAGCAGCTTAGAGGGATCGAACTATGGCTACACCTTC

d_gene: -
j_gene: TRBJ1-2
abundance: -
v_gene: TRBV23-1
CDR3aa: CAKRTLAYGYTF
CDR3nt: TGCGCCAAAAGGACGTTGGCGTATGGCTACACCTTC

d_gene: TRBD2
j_gene: TRBJ2-3
abundance: -
v_gene: TRBV5-5
CDR3aa: CASSLSPSGRGFVDTQYF
CDR3nt: TGTGCCAGCAGCTTGTCGCCTAGCGGGAGAGGTTTTGTAGATACGCAGTATTTT

d_gene: -
j_gene: TRBJ1-1
abundance: -
v_gene: TRBV5-1
CDR3aa: CASGPQGITEAFF
CDR3nt: TGCGCCAGCGGACCACAGGGTATCACTGAAGCTTTCTTT

d_gene: -
j_gene: TRBJ2-3
abundance: -
v_gene: TRBV5-1
CDR3aa: CASSPSRPEDTQYF
CDR3nt: TGCGCCAGCAGCCCCTCCAGGCCGGAAGATACGCAGTATTTT

d_gene: -
j_gene: TRBJ2-7
abundance: -
v_gene: TRBV24-1
CDR3aa: CATSEGPLEHF
CDR3nt: TGTGCCACCAGTGAAGGGCCCTTGGAACACTTC

d_gene: TRBD2
j_gene: TRBJ2-1
abundance: few
v_gene: TRBV5-6
CDR3aa: CASSLVAGGLNNEQFF
CDR3nt: TGTGCCAGCAGCTTGGTAGCGGGGGGGCTTAACAATGAGCAGTTCTTC

d_gene: -
j_gene: TRBJ1-5
abundance: -
v_gene: TRBV9
CDR3aa: CASSAGGTGSPQHF
CDR3nt: TGTGCCAGCAGCGCCGGGGGAACTGGGTCGCCCCAGCATTTT

d_gene: -
j_gene: TRBJ2-5
abundance: -
v_gene: TRBV12-3/TRBV12-4
CDR3aa: CASSRRRETQYF
CDR3nt: TGTGCCAGCAGCCGCCGGAGAGAGACCCAGTACTTC

d_gene: -
j_gene: TRBJ1-3
abundance: -
v_gene: TRBV6-1
CDR3aa: CASSDGGMNTIYF
CDR3nt: TGTGCCAGCAGTGACGGGGGAATGAACACCATATATTTT

d_gene: -
j_gene: TRBJ1-6
abundance: -
v_gene: TRBV30
CDR3aa: CAWSFTASPLHF
CDR3nt: TGTGCCTGGAGTTTTACAGCCTCCCCCCTCCACTTT

d_gene: TRBD1
j_gene: TRBJ2-7
abundance: -
v_gene: TRBV7-9
CDR3aa: CASSLSTGSSREQYF
CDR3nt: TGTGCCAGCAGCCTGTCGACAGGGTCCTCTCGCGAGCAGTACTTC

d_gene: -
j_gene: TRBJ2-5
abundance: -
v_gene: TRBV5-1
CDR3aa: CASSLARETQYF
CDR3nt: TGCGCCAGCAGCTTAGCGCGAGAGACCCAGTACTTC

d_gene: TRBD1
j_gene: TRBJ1-2
abundance: -
v_gene: TRBV27
CDR3aa: CASSLTGQGHGYTF
CDR3nt: TGTGCCAGCAGTCTAACGGGACAGGGTCATGGCTACACCTTC

d_gene: -
j_gene: TRBJ2-6
abundance: -
v_gene: TRBV4-3
CDR3aa: CASSRQGGSGANVLTF
CDR3nt: TGCGCCAGCAGCCGGCAGGGAGGTTCTGGGGCCAACGTCCTGACTTTC

d_gene: -
j_gene: TRBJ2-3
abundance: -
v_gene: TRBV20-1
CDR3aa: CSASYQEPTDTQYF
CDR3nt: TGCAGTGCTAGTTATCAGGAACCGACAGATACGCAGTATTTT

d_gene: -
j_gene: TRBJ2-7
abundance: -
v_gene: TRBV5-1
CDR3aa: CASAGDGREQYF
CDR3nt: TGCGCCAGCGCCGGGGATGGACGCGAGCAGTACTTC